The clone carrying this T cell receptor (beta chain) was observed a few times. The CDR3 is 14 residues long. Germline V CDR1 and CDR2: SEHNR, FQNEAQ (reference sequence). V gave up 0 bases and J gave up 8 bases; unmatched junction bases: 5. This specimen comes from a study of T cell changes during pregnancy in multiple sclerosis. The data were produced by immunoSEQ multiplex PCR, yet TCRdb's version contains in-frame clones alone and is incomplete. The sample records 40,000 to 50,000 clones, 90% being singletons. The sample here was CD8+ T cells from peripheral blood mononuclear cells, taken in the first trimester of pregnancy. The V and J genes are TRBV7-9 and TRBJ1-2; 8 nucleotides agree with TRBD1. The clonotype originates from a female donor with multiple sclerosis, enrolled in a pregnancy study. This CDR3 is CASSLATGGYGYTF. CDR3 nucleotide sequence: TGTGCCAGCAGCTTAGCAACAGGGGGTTACGGCTACACCTTC. Supplemented by reference TRBV7-9 and TRBJ1-2, the full variable domain reads DTGVSQNPRHKITKRGQNVTFRCDPISEHNRLYWYRQTLGQGPEFLTYFQNEAQLEKSRLLSDRFSAERPKGSFSTLEIQRTEQGDSAMYLCASSLATGGYGYTFGSGTRLTVV.